This T cell receptor (beta chain) is from a study of cytomegalovirus exposure and HLA in healthy donors. Of note for this clone: Its antigen is not known.

General study results and limits: The study designated some 180 TCR beta chains cytomegalovirus-associated.

The PCR was carried out with 60 Vbeta primers and 13 Jbeta primers. Repertoires were generated with immunoSEQ multiplex PCR, while TCRdb's copy carries only in-frame clones and drops some. The sample has approximately 150,000 clones, roughly 70% seen once. Sequenced: PBMCs. The clonotype comes from a woman aged 30 to 39 in good health and CMV-seronegative.

The CDR3 nucleotides are TGTGCCAGCAGCGTAGGGGCAGACCCTTATGGCTACACCTTC. It is translated as CASSVGADPYGYTF. The rearrangement joins TRBV9 to TRBJ1-2; D is undetermined. The CDR3 sequence is 14 residues long. Trimming left V 0 bases short and J 5 bases short, with 11 bases between. Per germline, CDR1 SGDLS and CDR2 YYNGEE.